The 32 T cell receptor beta chains below come from one sample, sequenced in a study of blood T cell repertoires in COVID-19. Sequencing used immunoSEQ multiplex PCR; TCRdb keeps in-frame clones, though not all of them. Of around 50,000 clones in the sample, 75% to 85% are singletons; the top ten hold roughly 7.7%. Material for sequencing was peripheral blood. Source of these receptors: a man in his forties or fifties with acute or convalescent COVID-19.

The V call is TRBV3-1 (or the pseudogene TRBV3-2), the J call TRBJ1-2, with 10 bases identical to TRBD1. In germline, CDR1 is LGHDT, CDR2 YNNKEL (reference sequence). The V segment lost 1 base and the J segment 8 bases; nucleotides outside the gene matches: 7. This CDR3 has 15 residues. Here the CDR3 reads CASSQAGTGDWGYTF. The CDR3 DNA is TGTGCCAGCAGCCAAGCCGGGACAGGGGATTGGGGCTACACCTTC.

This clone was seen only a few times. The V call is TRBV5-4, the J call TRBJ2-7, with 7 bases aligning to TRBD1. The CDR3 is 12 amino acids. Germline assignment: CDR1 SGHNT and CDR2 YYREEE (reference sequence). Trimming cost V 4 bases and J 7 bases; bases outside gene matches: 5. In nucleotides, the CDR3 is TGTGCCAGCAGCATACAGGGGTGGGAGCAGTACTTC. It codes for CASSIQGWEQYF.

The V gene is TRBV5-1, the J gene TRBJ1-1; maybe TRBD1 (5 bases). The V gene's germline CDR1 is SGHRS and CDR2 YFSETQ. The CDR3 is 15 amino acids. The V gene lost 4 bases and the J gene lost 2 bases, with 15 bases spanning the gap. CDR3 protein: CASSNLGVLNTEAFF. CDR3 coding DNA: TGCGCCAGCAGCAACTTAGGGGTTCTTAACACTGAAGCTTTCTTT.

The V gene is TRBV12-5, the J gene TRBJ1-2; D remains ambiguous. Trimming took off 5 bases at V and 8 bases at J, with 21 bases between the two ends. CDR3 length equals 15 residues. CDR1 and CDR2 (germline): LGHNT, FRNRAP. The CDR3 sequence is CASGVRSTAKEGYTF. The DNA for the CDR3 is TGTGCTAGTGGTGTGAGGAGCACCGCCAAGGAGGGCTACACCTTC.

The chain is built from TRBV11-2 and TRBJ2-7, with TRBD1 as a possible D gene (5 bases). V was pared by 5 bases and J by 6 bases, with 11 bases between. There are 12 residues in the CDR3. Germline CDR1 reads SGHAT; CDR2 reads FQNNGV. The CDR3 bases are TGTGCCAGCAGCCCTACAGGTTTCGAGCAGTACTTC. This gives the protein CASSPTGFEQYF.

The V gene is TRBV5-1, the J gene TRBJ2-5; 12 nucleotides agree with TRBD2. The CDR3 totals 16 residues. The J segment lost 1 base and the V segment lost 5 bases, leaving 6 bases of the junction unmatched. Germline CDR1 is SGHRS and CDR2 is YFSETQ. The CDR3 sequence is CASRTSGGVFQETQYF. CDR3 coding DNA: TGCGCCAGCAGGACTAGCGGGGGAGTATTCCAAGAGACCCAGTACTTC.

The chain couples TRBV5-1 to TRBJ1-4, with 8 bases identical to TRBD1. From germline, CDR1 is SGHRS and CDR2 YFSETQ. The CDR3 has 15 amino acids. Trimming at V came to 2 bases and at J to 8 bases, leaving 8 bases not matched to a gene. The CDR3 bases are TGCGCCAGCAGCTTAATTGGGACAGGTGGGGAAAAACTGTTTTTT. Its protein is CASSLIGTGGEKLFF.

CDR3: CASSPFGQVYGYTF. DNA of the CDR3: TGTGCCAGCAGCCCCTTCGGACAGGTCTATGGCTACACCTTC. The rearrangement joins TRBV9 to TRBJ1-2; 7 nucleotides match TRBD1. The length of the CDR3 is 14 residues. The trim removed 4 bases at V and 4 bases at J, leaving 7 bases unmatched. CDR1 and CDR2 from the germline V gene are SGDLS and YYNGEE.

The rearrangement uses TRBV5-8 and TRBJ1-4, with TRBD1 as a possible D gene (5 bases). This CDR3 contains 15 residues. The ends were cut back, 0 bases at V and 1 base at J, with 7 bases in the middle. CDR1 and CDR2 from the germline V gene are SGHTS and YDEGEE. In DNA form, the CDR3 reads TGTGCCAGCAGCTTGGCGGGGGGAACTAATGAAAAACTGTTTTTT. Amino acid sequence: CASSLAGGTNEKLFF.

This sequence joins TRBV7-9 and TRBJ1-3; possible D gene TRBD1, 6 bases. CDR1 is SEHNR, CDR2 FQNEAQ, per germline (reference sequence). V was cut by 0 bases and J by 0 bases, with 12 bases left in between. The CDR3 runs 17 residues. The chain's CDR3 is CASSLATGIFSGNTIYF. Written as DNA, the CDR3 is TGTGCCAGCAGCTTAGCAACAGGGATTTTCTCTGGAAACACCATATATTTT.

This chain links TRBV12-3 or TRBV12-4 with TRBJ2-7, with D perhaps matching TRBD2 (5 bases). CDR3 length equals 11 residues. V lost 3 bases and J 7 bases, leaving 7 bases between the germline ends. In DNA form, the CDR3 reads TGTGCCAGCAGTTTCTGGGAGGAGCAGTACTTC. The encoded protein is CASSFWEEQYF.

The CDR3 here is CASSSQGTMIGEKLFF. CDR3 in DNA: TGTGCCAGCAGCTCACAGGGCACGATGATCGGAGAAAAACTGTTTTTT. The chain uses TRBV7-9 and TRBJ1-4, with D perhaps TRBD1 (6 bases). Trimming took off 4 bases at V and 8 bases at J, with 20 bases between the two ends. Germline CDR1 SEHNR, CDR2 FQNEAQ (reference sequence). The CDR3 sequence is 16 residues long.

V is TRBV7-8 and J is TRBJ2-5; possible D gene TRBD2, 6 bases. Trimming pared 5 bases from V and 4 bases from J, leaving 20 bases between. This CDR3 region has 16 residues. Germline V CDR1 and CDR2: SGHVS, FQNEAQ. This chain's CDR3 is CASSMRRIGGRETQYF. The CDR3 region has the DNA TGTGCCAGCAGCATGAGGAGGATCGGAGGGCGAGAGACCCAGTACTTC.

The gene calls are TRBV19 and TRBJ1-3, with no clear D. V was shortened by 5 bases and J by 8 bases, with 16 bases between the two germline ends. Germline loops: CDR1 LNHDA, CDR2 SQIVND (reference sequence). The CDR3 has 14 amino acids. Written as DNA, the CDR3 is TGTGCCAGTAGTCCCAGGATCCAAACGGACACCATATATTTT. Its protein product is CASSPRIQTDTIYF.

The chain links TRBV19 to TRBJ1-5; 9 bases match TRBD1. V trimming: 10 bases; J trimming: 5 bases; junction bases outside the gene matches: 12. The CDR3 runs 15 residues. CDR1 is LNHDA, CDR2 SQIVND, per germline (reference sequence). The CDR3 reads CATKDRGPSDQPQHF. CDR3 coding DNA: TGTGCCACCAAGGACAGGGGACCTTCAGATCAGCCCCAGCATTTT.

The rearrangement uses TRBV29-1 and TRBJ1-3; D might be TRBD1 (6 bases). V gave up 7 bases and J gave up 2 bases, with 15 bases separating them. The CDR3 spans 14 residues. Germline CDR1 and CDR2: SQVTM and ANQGSEA. This CDR3 reads CSAGTNRAGNTIYF. The DNA for the CDR3 is TGCAGCGCCGGAACGAACAGGGCTGGAAACACCATATATTTT.

The chain recombines TRBV28 with TRBJ1-4; tentative D call: TRBD1 (5 bases). CDR3 size: 15 residues. With 1 base removed from V and 5 bases from J, the gap between germline ends came to 11 bases. CDR1 is MDHEN and CDR2 is SYDVKM in the germline V gene. The CDR3 DNA reads as TGTGCCAGCAGTTTATTTCGGGGGTCAAATGAAAAACTGTTTTTT. Protein sequence: CASSLFRGSNEKLFF. The entire variable domain, with the rest obtained from reference TRBV28 and TRBJ1-4, is as follows: DVKVTQSSRYLVKRTGEKVFLECVQDMDHENMFWYRQDPGLGLRLIYFSYDVKMKEKGDIPEGYSVSREKKERFSLILESASTNQTSMYLCASSLFRGSNEKLFFGSGTQLSVL.

This clone appeared a single time. V is TRBV7-6 and J is TRBJ2-3; D ambiguous. Trimming pared 2 bases from V and 2 bases from J, leaving 8 bases between. Germline CDR1 is SGHVS and CDR2 is FNYEAQ. This CDR3 has 14 residues. The CDR3 loop is CASSLKQYTDTQYF. Written as DNA, the CDR3 is TGTGCCAGCAGCTTAAAACAGTACACAGATACGCAGTATTTT.

The genes are TRBV3-1 (or the pseudogene TRBV3-2) and TRBJ2-1; 7 bases match TRBD1. Germline CDR1 and CDR2: LGHDT and YNNKEL (reference sequence). The CDR3 covers 14 residues. V shed 2 bases and J 7 bases; nucleotides not matched to a gene: 5. The CDR3 reads CASSQSYRGNEQFF. CDR3 coding DNA: TGTGCCAGCAGCCAATCATACAGGGGAAATGAGCAGTTCTTC.

This clone appeared once. The rearrangement uses TRBV9 and TRBJ1-4, with 7 nucleotides matching TRBD1. Germline V lookup: CDR1 SGDLS, CDR2 YYNGEE. This CDR3 contains 14 residues. J gave up 8 bases and V 0 bases, and 4 bases lay outside the gene matches. DNA of the CDR3: TGTGCCAGCAGCGTAGTAGGGGGCGAGGAAAAACTGTTTTTT. This gives the protein CASSVVGGEEKLFF.

This clone appeared once. The genes are TRBV29-1 and TRBJ1-3, with D possibly being TRBD1 (5 bases). The CDR3 covers 16 residues. Germline V CDR1 and CDR2: SQVTM, ANQGSEA. The V end was cut by 7 bases, the J end by 0 bases, with 19 bases between. The DNA for the CDR3 is TGCAGCGCATGCGGTGACAGCCTGATCTCTGGAAACACCATATATTTT. Translating it yields CSACGDSLISGNTIYF.

The gene calls are TRBV18 and TRBJ1-3; D not resolved. The CDR3 is 15 residues long. Trimming pared 5 bases from V and 0 bases from J, leaving 11 bases between. CDR1 KGHSH and CDR2 LQKENI come from the germline V gene. DNA for the CDR3: TGTGCCAGCTCAGCAGGATTACTCTCTGGAAACACCATATATTTT. Its translation: CASSAGLLSGNTIYF.

The chain carries TRBV4-2 and TRBJ2-7; 10 bases fit TRBD1. The CDR3 length is 16 residues. V shed 0 bases, J shed 4 bases, and the junction held 6 bases outside the gene matches. The germline CDR1 and CDR2 sequences are LGHNA and YNFKEQ. In DNA form, the CDR3 reads TGTGCCAGCAGCCAAGATTGGGGGACAGGGGCGTACGAGCAGTACTTC. Its protein is CASSQDWGTGAYEQYF.

V usage is TRBV29-1 and J usage is TRBJ1-1, with TRBD1 as a possible D gene (6 bases). The CDR3 is 14 residues long. Germline V gene data show CDR1 as SQVTM and CDR2 as ANQGSEA. Trimming cost V 4 bases and J 2 bases, with 14 bases left between them. The CDR3 protein is CSVGLGHLNTEAFF. The CDR3 DNA reads as TGCAGCGTTGGCCTGGGACACCTTAACACTGAAGCTTTCTTT. The complete variable domain, with remaining parts taken from reference TRBV29-1 and TRBJ1-1, reads SAVISQKPSRDICQRGTSLTIQCQVDSQVTMMFWYRQQPGQSLTLIATANQGSEATYESGFVIDKFPISRPNLTFSTLTVSNMSPEDSSIYLCSVGLGHLNTEAFFGQGTRLTVV.

The count of this clone is one. This chain joins TRBV5-4 and TRBJ2-3, with 9 bases aligning to TRBD1. Trimming at V came to 4 bases and at J to 3 bases, leaving 9 bases not matched to a gene. Germline V gives CDR1 SGHNT, CDR2 YYREEE (reference sequence). This CDR3 has 16 amino acids. Here the CDR3 reads CASSLSGDRVTDTQYF. CDR3 DNA: TGTGCCAGCAGCCTGTCCGGGGACAGGGTGACAGATACGCAGTATTTT.

V is TRBV11-2 and J is TRBJ2-7, with D unclear. Germline loops: CDR1 SGHAT, CDR2 FQNNGV. The length of the CDR3 is 12 residues. The V end lost 6 bases, the J end lost 2 bases, and 8 bases lay between the germline ends. Here the CDR3 DNA reads TGTGCCAGCAGAGCGACGGCCTACGAGCAGTACTTC. This sequence encodes CASRATAYEQYF.

The chain links TRBV5-1 to TRBJ1-2, with D tentatively TRBD1 (5 bases). CDR1 SGHRS and CDR2 YFSETQ come from the germline V gene. The CDR3 consists of 16 residues. V was trimmed by 7 bases and J by 6 bases, leaving 25 bases between them. This CDR3 reads CASSAKTDIKGHGYTF. The CDR3 region has the DNA TGCGCCAGCTCGGCTAAGACAGATATTAAGGGGCATGGCTACACCTTC.

The chain combines TRBV27 with TRBJ1-1, with D possibly TRBD1 on 5 matching bases. Germline lookup yields CDR1 MNHEY and CDR2 SMNVEV (reference sequence). Trimming shortened V by 6 bases and J by 1 base, and 27 bases separated the two germline ends. CDR3 length: 19 residues. The CDR3 here is CASSSLYDPHQGRNTEAFF. As DNA, the CDR3 is TGTGCCAGCAGCTCTTTATATGATCCCCATCAGGGTAGGAACACTGAAGCTTTCTTT.

This clone appeared once. The V and J genes are TRBV19 and TRBJ1-5; D not resolved. The CDR3 has 15 amino acids. From germline, CDR1 is LNHDA and CDR2 SQIVND (reference sequence). V dropped 0 bases and J dropped 7 bases, with 13 bases sitting between them. This CDR3 reads CASSIDDAGDQPQHF. CDR3 coding DNA: TGTGCCAGTAGTATAGATGACGCGGGCGACCAGCCCCAGCATTTT.

This rearrangement joins TRBV29-1 to TRBJ1-1; TRBD1 agrees at 8 bases. This CDR3 spans 14 amino acids. V lost 0 bases to trimming and J lost 4 bases; unmatched junction nucleotides: 4. CDR1 and CDR2 (germline): SQVTM, ANQGSEA. The chain's CDR3 is CSVEEPDRATEAFF. The DNA of the CDR3 is TGCAGCGTTGAAGAGCCGGACAGGGCCACTGAAGCTTTCTTT.

The chain employs TRBV7-9 and TRBJ2-5; 14 bases agree with TRBD2. The CDR3 contains 14 residues. Looked up from germline, CDR1 is SEHNR and CDR2 is FQNEAQ (reference sequence). V trimming: 6 bases; J trimming: 5 bases; junction bases outside the gene matches: 2. The CDR3 loop is CASRRLAGGETQYF. For the CDR3, the DNA is TGTGCCAGCAGACGACTAGCGGGGGGGGAGACCCAGTACTTC.

Only one count was recorded for this clone. This chain uses TRBV7-2 with TRBJ2-7, with 8 bases that match TRBD1. V lost 6 bases to trimming and J lost 0 bases; unmatched junction nucleotides: 4. The CDR3 totals 14 residues. Looked up from germline, CDR1 is SGHTA and CDR2 is FQGNSA. CDR3 region: CASSRQGSSYEQYF. The CDR3 DNA reads TGTGCCAGCAGTCGACAGGGGAGCTCCTACGAGCAGTACTTC. Supplemented by reference TRBV7-2 and TRBJ2-7, the full variable domain reads GAGVSQSPSNKVTEKGKDVELRCDPISGHTALYWYRQSLGQGLEFLIYFQGNSAPDKSGLPSDRFSAERTGGSVSTLTIQRTQQEDSAVYLCASSRQGSSYEQYFGPGTRLTVT.